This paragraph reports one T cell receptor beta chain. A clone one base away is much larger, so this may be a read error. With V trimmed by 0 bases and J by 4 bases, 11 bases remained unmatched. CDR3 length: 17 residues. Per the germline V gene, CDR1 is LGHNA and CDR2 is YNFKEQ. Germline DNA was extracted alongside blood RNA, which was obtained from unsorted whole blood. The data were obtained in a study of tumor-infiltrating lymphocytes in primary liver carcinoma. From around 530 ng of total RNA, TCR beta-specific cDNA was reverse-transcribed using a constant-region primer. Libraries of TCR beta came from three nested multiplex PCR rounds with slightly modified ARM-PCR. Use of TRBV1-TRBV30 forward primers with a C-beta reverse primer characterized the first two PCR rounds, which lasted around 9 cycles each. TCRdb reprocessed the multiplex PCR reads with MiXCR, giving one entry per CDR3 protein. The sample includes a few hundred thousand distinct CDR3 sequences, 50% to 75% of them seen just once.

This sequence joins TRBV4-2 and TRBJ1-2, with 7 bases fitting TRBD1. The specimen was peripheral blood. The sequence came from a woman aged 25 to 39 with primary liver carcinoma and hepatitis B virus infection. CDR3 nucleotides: TGTGCCAGCAGCCAAGATAGGAGGGCAGGGGGTGGCTATGGCTACACCTTC. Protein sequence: CASSQDRRAGGGYGYTF.